The rows below give T cell receptor beta chains drawn from one sample of a study of blood T cell repertoires in COVID-19. Profiling relied on immunoSEQ multiplex PCR, and the TCRdb table lists in-frame clones only, not all of them. The top ten clones hold about 2.1% of a sample with a few hundred thousand clones, approximately 89% of them seen once. The sequencing sample was made of peripheral blood. The origin of the receptors is a woman between 50 and 59 years old with acute or convalescent COVID-19. The CDR3 runs from the conserved cysteine through the conserved F or W. The D gene is left open where the match is weak. Not all rows give a size; the values are once, few, many and, for expanded clones, a class.

CASLKSGGGYTF | TGTGCCAGCTTAAAGTCAGGGGGTGGCTACACCTTC | TRBD1 | once | TRBJ1-2 | TRBV28
CASSVGFGGTGIGGTQYF | TGTGCCAGCAGCGTAGGGTTCGGGGGGACAGGGATTGGTGGGACCCAGTACTTC | TRBD1 | once | TRBJ2-5 | TRBV9
CASSSGAGNTIYF | TGTGCCAGCAGCTCAGGGGCTGGAAACACCATATATTTT | - | - | TRBJ1-3 | TRBV7-3
CAWKNRGRTNEKLFF | TGTGCCTGGAAGAACAGGGGAAGAACTAATGAAAAACTGTTTTTT | TRBD1 | - | TRBJ1-4 | TRBV30
CASSTRGIYGYTF | TGTGCCAGTAGCACCAGGGGGATCTATGGCTACACCTTC | TRBD1 | - | TRBJ1-2 | TRBV19
CASSLRTAGETQYF | TGTGCCAGCAGTTTGAGGACAGCGGGGGAGACCCAGTACTTC | - | - | TRBJ2-5 | TRBV6-5
CASSQEISGSYEQYF | TGTGCCAGCAGCCAGGAAATCAGTGGATCCTACGAGCAGTACTTC | - | - | TRBJ2-7 | TRBV7-9
CASSFGQFYGYTF | TGTGCCAGCAGTTTTGGGCAGTTCTATGGCTACACCTTC | - | - | TRBJ1-2 | TRBV12-3/TRBV12-4
CASSVGGAREGREQYF | TGTGCCAGCAGCGTAGGAGGCGCGCGGGAGGGCCGAGAGCAGTACTTC | TRBD2 | - | TRBJ2-7 | TRBV9
CASSYSDRIMNTEAFF | TGTGCCAGCAGTTACTCGGACAGAATTATGAACACTGAAGCTTTCTTT | - | - | TRBJ1-1 | TRBV6-5
CASSLARSNYEQYF | TGTGCCAGCAGCTTAGCAAGGAGTAACTACGAGCAGTACTTC | - | - | TRBJ2-7 | TRBV7-2
CASSEGGRIGYTF | TGTGCCAGCAGTGAAGGGGGCCGGATAGGCTACACCTTC | - | - | TRBJ1-2 | TRBV2
CASSFGTSGSRETQYF | TGTGCCAGCAGTTTCGGGACTAGCGGGAGTAGGGAGACCCAGTACTTC | TRBD2 | once | TRBJ2-5 | TRBV27
CASSLGGGTYNEQFF | TGTGCCAGCAGCTTGGGTGGAGGCACCTACAATGAGCAGTTCTTC | - | - | TRBJ2-1 | TRBV7-2
CASSPTRLGSGRGNEQFF | TGCGCCAGCAGCCCGACAAGATTAGGTAGCGGGAGGGGCAATGAGCAGTTCTTC | TRBD2 | - | TRBJ2-1 | TRBV4-1
CAVHPGDSYGYTF | TGTGCCGTCCATCCAGGCGATTCCTATGGCTACACCTTC | - | - | TRBJ1-2 | TRBV10-3
CASSQSRDRVPGYTF | TGTGCCAGCTCACAATCCCGGGACAGGGTGCCTGGCTACACCTTC | TRBD1 | - | TRBJ1-2 | TRBV18
CASSLAGLSTEQYF | TGCGCCAGCAGCTTGGCGGGACTATCTACCGAGCAGTACTTC | TRBD2 | once | TRBJ2-7 | TRBV5-1
CASSTTPGVQPQHF | TGTGCCAGCAGTACTACTCCAGGGGTTCAGCCCCAGCATTTT | - | - | TRBJ1-5 | TRBV6-5
CATSDIKREGHQETQYF | TGTGCCACCAGTGACATCAAGCGGGAGGGCCATCAAGAGACCCAGTACTTC | TRBD2 | - | TRBJ2-5 | TRBV24-1
CASSPDSSPYGYTF | TGTGCCAGCAGTCCCGACAGTTCTCCTTATGGCTACACCTTC | - | - | TRBJ1-2 | TRBV28
CASSFLLRFRF | TGTGCCAGCAGCTTCCTGTTGAGGTTTCGCTTC | - | - | TRBJ1-2 | TRBV12-3/TRBV12-4
CASSWGARAGVINEQFF | TGCGCCAGCAGCTGGGGGGCGCGAGCGGGAGTAATCAATGAGCAGTTCTTC | TRBD2 | few | TRBJ2-1 | TRBV5-1
CASSLSSGFGNTIYF | TGTGCCAGCAGCTTATCGTCAGGGTTCGGAAACACCATATATTTT | - | - | TRBJ1-3 | TRBV7-2
CASSQDWGRGATGELFF | TGTGCCAGCAGCCAAGATTGGGGCAGGGGTGCCACCGGGGAGCTGTTTTTT | - | - | TRBJ2-2 | TRBV14
CASSLWVGGGSATNEKLFF | TGTGCCAGCAGCTTATGGGTCGGAGGGGGCAGTGCAACTAATGAAAAACTGTTTTTT | TRBD1 | - | TRBJ1-4 | TRBV7-9
CATSRDGSSGGEQYF | TGTGCCACCAGCAGAGATGGCAGTTCGGGGGGCGAGCAGTACTTC | TRBD2 | - | TRBJ2-7 | TRBV15